Sequencing of this T cell receptor beta chain was carried out in a study of STAT3 mutations in large granular lymphocyte leukemia. The study's findings and limits: In some patients, a small highly pathogenic clone possibly went undetected. Every T-LGLL patient had at least one immunodominant TCRbeta clonotype.

This clone was seen a handful of times. The antigen is unknown. V was trimmed by 7 bases and J by 2 bases, leaving 9 bases between them. The germline CDR1 and CDR2 sequences are GTSNPN and SVGIG (reference sequence). The CDR3 runs to 13 residues. Only in-frame clones appear in the TCRdb table, and some are missing; sequencing was by immunoSEQ multiplex PCR. The table includes 17,000 or so clones, 70% to 90% detected once. The rearrangement uses TRBV30 and TRBJ2-6, with D unclear. The origin of this receptor is a man aged 50 or older with T-cell large granular lymphocyte leukemia. Some clones in this sample may be carry-over from other donors' samples. Sequences were obtained from peripheral blood mononuclear cells. CDR3 bases: TGTGCCTCCCGGGCCCCTGGGGCCAACGTCCTGACTTTC. This translates into CASRAPGANVLTF.